Shown below are 14 T cell receptor beta chains from a single sample sequenced in a study of B cell selection in AIRE deficiency. Repertoires were generated with immunoSEQ multiplex PCR, while TCRdb's copy carries only in-frame clones and drops some. The sample records about 25,000 clones, just under 97% being singletons. Sorting defined conventional CD4 T cells as CD4+CD127+. The sample taken for sequencing was conventional CD4+ T cells sorted from PBMCs. These receptors were collected from a human donor with AIRE deficiency.

J is TRBJ2-7 and V is TRBV28; 9 bases are a match to TRBD1. The CDR3 contains 15 residues. The germline V gene has CDR1 MDHEN and CDR2 SYDVKM. Losses at the gene ends were 4 bases for V and 1 base for J; bases not matched to a gene: 5. For the CDR3, the DNA is TGTGCCAGCAGTTCCGGACAGGGGCTATCCTACGAGCAGTACTTC. Protein: CASSSGQGLSYEQYF.

The chain joins TRBV6-1 to TRBJ1-4; TRBD1 might be the D (6 bases). The germline V and J ends were trimmed by 5 bases and 6 bases, with 13 bases remaining between them. This CDR3 is 14 amino acids long. Germline CDR1 MNHNS, CDR2 SASEGT. The CDR3: CASSLQGGHEKLFF. The CDR3 DNA reads as TGTGCCAGCAGTTTACAGGGAGGGCATGAAAAACTGTTTTTT.

The chain couples TRBV9 to TRBJ2-7, with TRBD1 matching over 7 bases. Looked up from germline, CDR1 is SGDLS and CDR2 is YYNGEE. V lost 0 bases and J lost 2; bases outside the gene matches: 5. This CDR3 has 15 amino acids. The chain's CDR3 is CASSVETGSTYEQYF. For the CDR3, the DNA is TGTGCCAGCAGCGTAGAGACAGGGAGTACCTACGAGCAGTACTTC.

V is TRBV5-6 and J is TRBJ1-1; D gene uncertain. The V gene lost 0 bases and the J gene lost 0 bases, with 3 bases spanning the gap. The CDR3 runs 13 residues. CDR1 is SGHDT, CDR2 YYEEEE, per germline. The CDR3 reads CASSLGVNTEAFF. CDR3 DNA sequence: TGTGCCAGCAGCTTGGGGGTGAACACTGAAGCTTTCTTT.

V usage is TRBV14 and J usage is TRBJ2-1; 12 bases fit TRBD2. The V gene's germline CDR1 is SGHDN and CDR2 FVKESK. After removal of 7 bases from V and 6 bases from J, the junction contained 7 bases not matched to a gene. The CDR3 contains 15 residues. CDR3 sequence reads: CASKPGLAGINEQFF. DNA of the CDR3: TGTGCCAGCAAACCGGGACTAGCGGGCATCAATGAGCAGTTCTTC.

V gene TRBV7-3 combines with J gene TRBJ2-2, with TRBD2 identical over 11 bases. Germline CDR1 is SGHTA and CDR2 is FQGTGA. The CDR3 length is 18 residues. J gave up 2 bases and V 5 bases, and 10 bases lay outside the gene matches. DNA of the CDR3: TGTGCCAGCAGCCCAGTAGTACTAGCGGGAGAAAACACCGGGGAGCTGTTTTTT. As protein: CASSPVVLAGENTGELFF.

In its sample, this clone was seen once. The CDR3 reads CASSPTGLPYEQYF. As DNA, the CDR3 is TGTGCCAGCAGTCCGACAGGCCTCCCCTACGAGCAGTACTTC. The V and J genes are TRBV27 and TRBJ2-7, with D perhaps matching TRBD1 (6 bases). Germline V gives CDR1 MNHEY, CDR2 SMNVEV (reference sequence). CDR3 length equals 14 residues. V was cut by 5 bases and J by 2 bases, with 13 bases left in between.

This clone was recorded once. The chain joins TRBV7-8 to TRBJ1-5; maybe TRBD1 (5 bases). Germline values: CDR1 SGHVS, CDR2 FQNEAQ. The CDR3 totals 15 residues. The V gene lost 5 bases and the J gene lost 3 bases, with 14 bases spanning the gap. CDR3 residues: CASSVSRGNNQPQHF. The CDR3 DNA sequence: TGTGCCAGCAGCGTTAGCCGGGGGAACAATCAGCCCCAGCATTTT.

The chain carries TRBV5-1 and TRBJ2-1; 7 bases fit TRBD2. Germline values: CDR1 SGHRS, CDR2 YFSETQ. J gave up 0 bases and V 0 bases, and 3 bases lay outside the gene matches. This CDR3 is built from 16 residues. The CDR3 sequence is CASSLASGPSYNEQFF. The CDR3 DNA sequence: TGCGCCAGCAGCTTGGCTAGCGGACCCTCCTACAATGAGCAGTTCTTC.

The chain uses TRBV4-3 and TRBJ1-1, with no clear D. The CDR3 sequence is 13 residues long. V shed 0 bases and J shed 4 bases, with 6 bases lying between them. Per the germline V gene, CDR1 is LGHNA and CDR2 is YSLEER. The CDR3 reads CASSQDRGTEAFF. CDR3 nucleotides: TGCGCCAGCAGCCAAGACAGAGGCACTGAAGCTTTCTTT.

The J gene is TRBJ2-7, the V gene TRBV2; 10 bases agree with TRBD2. V lost 4 bases, J lost 4 bases, and 4 bases stayed unmatched. This CDR3 is built from 14 residues. Germline V lookup: CDR1 SNHLY, CDR2 FYNNEI. The CDR3 reads CASSGAGGPYEQYF. Here the CDR3 DNA reads TGTGCCAGCAGTGGAGCGGGAGGGCCGTACGAGCAGTACTTC.

The chain couples TRBV4-3 to TRBJ2-5; weak D call: TRBD1 (6 bases). CDR3 size: 14 residues. The V gene lost 0 bases and the J gene lost 4 bases, with 9 bases spanning the gap. The V gene's germline CDR1 is LGHNA and CDR2 YSLEER. CDR3 loop: CASSQEARGETQYF. The CDR3 region has the DNA TGCGCCAGCAGCCAAGAAGCCAGGGGAGAGACCCAGTACTTC.

The CDR3 nucleotides are TGCGCCAGCAGCATCAATCCGGCCGGGAACACCGGGGAGCTGTTTTTT. Protein: CASSINPAGNTGELFF. The chain combines TRBV5-1 with TRBJ2-2; D unclear. Germline-derived CDR1 and CDR2 are SGHRS and YFSETQ. Deletions cut 4 bases from V and 1 base from J, with 14 bases between. This CDR3 contains 16 residues.

This clone appeared a single time. The V and J genes are TRBV28 and TRBJ1-5, with D possibly being TRBD1 (6 bases). Looked up from germline, CDR1 is MDHEN and CDR2 is SYDVKM. V dropped 5 bases and J dropped 7 bases, with 18 bases sitting between them. This CDR3 is 15 amino acids long. CDR3 region: CASSSTGARGQPQHF. CDR3 coding DNA: TGTGCCAGCAGTAGCACGGGGGCGAGGGGACAGCCCCAGCATTTT.